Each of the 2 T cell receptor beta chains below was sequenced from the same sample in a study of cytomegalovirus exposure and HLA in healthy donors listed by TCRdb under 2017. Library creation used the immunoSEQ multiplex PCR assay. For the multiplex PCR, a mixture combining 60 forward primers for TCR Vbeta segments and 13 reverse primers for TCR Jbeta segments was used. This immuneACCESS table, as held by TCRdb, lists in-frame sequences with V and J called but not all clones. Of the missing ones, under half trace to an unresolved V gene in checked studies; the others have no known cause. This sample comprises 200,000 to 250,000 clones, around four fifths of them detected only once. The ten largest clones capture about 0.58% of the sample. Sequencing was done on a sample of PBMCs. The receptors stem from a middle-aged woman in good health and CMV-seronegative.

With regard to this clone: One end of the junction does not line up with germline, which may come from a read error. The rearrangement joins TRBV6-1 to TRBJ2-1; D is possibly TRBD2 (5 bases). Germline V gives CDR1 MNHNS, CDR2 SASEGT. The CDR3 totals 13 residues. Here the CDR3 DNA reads TGTGCCAGCAATGAAGGTGGGAGATCCGAGCAGTTCTTC. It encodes CASNEGGRSEQFF.

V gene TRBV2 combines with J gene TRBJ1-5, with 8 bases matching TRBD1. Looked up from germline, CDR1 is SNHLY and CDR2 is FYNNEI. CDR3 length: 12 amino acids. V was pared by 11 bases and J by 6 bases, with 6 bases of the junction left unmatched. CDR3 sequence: CACDRGGQPQHF. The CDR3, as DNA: TGTGCCTGCGACAGGGGAGGTCAGCCCCAGCATTTT.